This is a list of T cell receptor beta chains from one sample in a study of blood T cell repertoires in COVID-19. The table came from immunoSEQ multiplex PCR; TCRdb's copy has only in-frame clones and leaves some out. Of about 250,000 clones listed, 80% to 90% were seen once; the top ten hold approximately 3.4%. The specimen sequenced was PBMCs or T cells enriched from blood (not recorded which). Receptors originate from a woman aged 35 to 49 who had been exposed to COVID-19. The CDR3 runs from the conserved cysteine through the conserved F or W. A D gene is named only where the DNA matches it firmly. Not every row has a clone size; where given, it reads once, few, many or a size class.

>few|TRBJ2-2|NA|TRBV7-2
CASSLVAYYTGELFF
TGTGCCAGCAGCTTAGTAGCCTATTACACCGGGGAGCTGTTTTTT
>NA|TRBJ1-1|NA|TRBV30
CAWSVLGRNTEAFF
TGTGCCTGGAGTGTACTGGGCAGGAACACTGAAGCTTTCTTT
>NA|TRBJ2-2|NA|TRBV25-1
CASSVQGGNTGELFF
TGTGCCAGCAGTGTCCAGGGGGGAAACACCGGGGAGCTGTTTTTT
>NA|TRBJ1-2|NA|TRBV7-3
CASSYRDINYGYTF
TGTGCCAGCAGTTACCGGGACATAAACTATGGCTACACCTTC
>NA|TRBJ1-1|NA|TRBV7-3
CASSGGHTEAFF
TGTGCCAGCTCTGGGGGCCACACTGAAGCTTTCTTT
>NA|TRBJ1-3|NA|TRBV20-1
CSATIRGTIYF
TGCAGTGCCACCATCAGAGGCACCATATATTTT
>NA|TRBJ2-3|NA|TRBV2
CASSDSGDLTDTQYF
TGTGCCAGCAGTGACTCGGGGGACCTCACAGATACGCAGTATTTT
>NA|TRBJ1-5|TRBD1|TRBV3-1/TRBV3-2
CASSQAHRDRGGPIKSQHF
TGTGCCAGCAGCCAAGCTCATAGGGACAGGGGGGGACCAATCAAGTCCCAGCATTTT
>NA|TRBJ2-1|TRBD2|TRBV5-1
CASSLLAGAYNEQFF
TGCGCCAGCAGCTTACTAGCGGGGGCGTACAATGAGCAGTTCTTC
>NA|TRBJ1-2|TRBD1|TRBV19
CASRTTLGTGRRWDYGYTF
TGTGCCAGTAGGACAACCCTCGGGACAGGGAGGCGGTGGGACTATGGCTACACCTTC
>NA|TRBJ2-7|NA|TRBV2
CASIGGYEQYF
TGTGCCAGCATCGGGGGCTACGAGCAGTACTTC
>once|TRBJ1-5|NA|TRBV2
CASGDIYSNQPQHF
TGTGCCAGCGGGGACATTTATAGCAATCAGCCCCAGCATTTT
>once|TRBJ2-3|TRBD2|TRBV19
CASSDRLAGNTDTQYF
TGTGCCAGTAGTGACCGACTAGCGGGGAACACAGATACGCAGTATTTT
>NA|TRBJ1-5|TRBD1|TRBV6-1
CASSEVDRQPQHF
TGTGCCAGCAGTGAGGTGGACAGGCAGCCCCAGCATTTT
>NA|TRBJ2-3|TRBD1|TRBV30
CAWSVWDREPDTQYF
TGTGCCTGGAGTGTATGGGACAGGGAACCAGATACGCAGTATTTT
>NA|TRBJ1-5|TRBD1|TRBV27
CASSFGGTGAKPQHF
TGTGCCAGCAGTTTTGGGGGGACAGGGGCTAAGCCCCAGCATTTT
>NA|TRBJ2-1|NA|TRBV5-1
CASSQGGGAYNEQFF
TGTGCCAGCAGCCAGGGGGGCGGGGCCTACAATGAGCAGTTCTTC
>NA|TRBJ1-1|NA|TRBV27
CATTRTGGLNTEAFF
TGTGCCACCACACGGACGGGGGGTTTGAACACTGAAGCTTTCTTT
>NA|TRBJ1-5|TRBD1|TRBV28
CASSPDVRTGGNSSNQPQHF
TGTGCCAGCAGTCCCGACGTGAGGACAGGGGGCAATTCGAGCAATCAGCCCCAGCATTTT
>NA|TRBJ1-5|TRBD1|TRBV7-9
CASSSSDRGPGQPQHF
TGTGCCAGCAGCTCATCAGACAGGGGACCGGGTCAGCCCCAGCATTTT
>few|TRBJ2-1|TRBD2|TRBV6-4
CASSEGTSGDNEQFF
TGTGCCAGCAGTGAGGGGACTAGCGGGGACAATGAGCAGTTCTTC
>NA|TRBJ1-1|NA|TRBV23-1
CASSLDRSDTEAFF
TGCGCCAGCAGTCTAGACAGGTCTGACACTGAAGCTTTCTTT
>NA|TRBJ2-1|TRBD2|TRBV7-9
CASSPRTSWEQFF
TGTGCCAGCAGCCCGCGGACTAGCTGGGAGCAGTTCTTC
>NA|TRBJ2-7|NA|TRBV27
CASSSTASSYEQYF
TGTGCCAGCAGCTCGACAGCCAGCTCCTACGAGCAGTACTTC
>NA|TRBJ1-4|NA|TRBV11-2
CASSLGNRATNEKLFF
TGTGCCAGCAGCTTAGGTAACCGGGCAACTAATGAAAAACTGTTTTTT
>NA|TRBJ2-1|TRBD1|TRBV28
CASSFQGADEQFF
TGTGCCAGCAGTTTCCAGGGGGCTGATGAGCAGTTCTTC
>once|TRBJ1-3|TRBD1|TRBV30
CALRTGSSGNTIYF
TGTGCCCTTCGGACAGGCAGCTCTGGAAACACCATATATTTT
>NA|TRBJ2-3|TRBD2|TRBV29-1
CSVGLAGGPDTQYF
TGCAGCGTGGGACTAGCGGGGGGGCCAGATACGCAGTATTTT